These 16 T cell receptor beta chains share one sample of origin, sequenced in a study of long-term antiretroviral therapy in people with HIV. The authors ran the immunoSEQ assay, v3.0, at survey level. Clones were read by immunoSEQ multiplex PCR, and TCRdb kept only the in-frame ones, dropping some. The sample lists 30,000 to 40,000 clones, 80% to 90% seen once, with approximately 7.9% in the top ten. Sample: unsorted PBMCs, taken 0.4 years before starting antiretroviral therapy. These receptors all come from a man aged 18-30 years with HIV.

This clone came up a few times. This rearrangement joins TRBV5-6 to TRBJ1-5; D is unclear. Trimming shortened V by 6 bases and J by 0 bases, and 13 bases separated the two germline ends. From germline, CDR1 is SGHDT and CDR2 YYEEEE. The CDR3 is 15 residues long. For the CDR3, the DNA is TGTGCCAGCACCACATACGGTTATAGCAATCAGCCCCAGCATTTT. Translated: CASTTYGYSNQPQHF.

CDR3 nucleotide sequence: TGTGCCAGCAGCGTAGAGGGAGTCAGCACAGATACGCAGTATTTT. Amino acids: CASSVEGVSTDTQYF. This rearrangement joins TRBV9 to TRBJ2-3, with D perhaps TRBD2 (5 bases). CDR3 size: 15 residues. The V end lost 0 bases, the J end lost 0 bases, and 8 bases lay between the germline ends. Germline values: CDR1 SGDLS, CDR2 YYNGEE.

This chain connects TRBV7-9 to TRBJ2-7; TRBD2 agrees at 7 bases. V shed 4 bases and J 7 bases; nucleotides not matched to a gene: 19. CDR1 and CDR2 (germline): SEHNR, FQNEAQ (reference sequence). This CDR3 spans 17 amino acids. CDR3: CASSYYGSRGFFLEQYF. CDR3 sequence (DNA): TGTGCCAGCAGCTATTATGGGTCGCGGGGGTTTTTTTTGGAGCAGTACTTC. The whole variable domain, filled in from reference TRBV7-9 and TRBJ2-7, reads DTGVSQNPRHKITKRGQNVTFRCDPISEHNRLYWYRQTLGQGPEFLTYFQNEAQLEKSRLLSDRFSAERPKGSFSTLEIQRTEQGDSAMYLCASSYYGSRGFFLEQYFGPGTRLTVT.

CDR3 sequence reads: CSVHRSWVFAGGNPNEQFF. CDR3 coding DNA: TGCAGCGTTCACAGATCATGGGTATTCGCGGGAGGGAATCCCAATGAGCAGTTCTTC. The chain carries TRBV29-1 and TRBJ2-1; 9 bases are shared with TRBD2. Trimming at V came to 5 bases and at J to 6 bases, leaving 23 bases not matched to a gene. The CDR3 is made up of 19 amino acids. From germline, CDR1 is SQVTM and CDR2 ANQGSEA.

V usage is TRBV7-2 and J usage is TRBJ2-1, with TRBD1 identical over 7 bases. Per germline, CDR1 SGHTA and CDR2 FQGNSA. The CDR3 length is 14 residues. The V and J ends lost 5 bases and 5 bases, in that order; junction bases with no gene match: 6. The CDR3 spells CASSINRGNNEQFF. The CDR3, as DNA: TGTGCCAGCAGCATAAACAGGGGCAACAATGAGCAGTTCTTC.

CDR3 loop: CASSLGTGRAYNEQFF. DNA for the CDR3: TGTGCCAGCAGCTTGGGGACAGGGAGGGCCTACAATGAGCAGTTCTTC. The rearrangement links TRBV7-3 to TRBJ2-1; 9 bases fit TRBD1. V lost 3 bases and J lost 2; bases outside the gene matches: 5. Germline CDR1 is SGHTA and CDR2 is FQGTGA. The CDR3 covers 16 residues.

The V gene is TRBV28, the J gene TRBJ2-7; TRBD1 agrees at 8 bases. The CDR3 length is 17 residues. V lost 6 bases to trimming and J lost 1 base; unmatched junction nucleotides: 14. Germline V gene lookup returns CDR1 MDHEN and CDR2 SYDVKM. The CDR3 loop reads CASSPTTGTGRSYEQYF. The CDR3 region has the DNA TGTGCCAGCAGCCCTACGACCGGGACAGGTAGATCCTACGAGCAGTACTTC.

This chain connects TRBV4-1 to TRBJ1-1; possibly TRBD1 for D (6 bases). Trimming removed 7 bases from V and 2 bases from J, with 17 bases in between. This CDR3 comprises 15 residues. Germline V gene lookup returns CDR1 MGHRA and CDR2 YSYEKL. The CDR3 DNA reads TGCGCCAGCACCATGGACAGAATCTTTAACACTGAAGCTTTCTTT. Translated: CASTMDRIFNTEAFF.

The chain carries TRBV10-3 and TRBJ2-3; 11 nucleotides line up with TRBD2. The trim removed 8 bases at V and 4 bases at J, leaving 14 bases unmatched. This CDR3 region has 17 residues. CDR1 ENHRY and CDR2 SYGVKD come from the germline V gene. The CDR3: CAIGGALAGAVADTQYF. The CDR3 DNA reads TGTGCCATCGGGGGAGCACTAGCGGGGGCCGTGGCAGATACGCAGTATTTT.

This clone was recorded once. The V gene is TRBV15, the J gene TRBJ2-1, with 7 bases aligning to TRBD2. V dropped 9 bases and J dropped 2; count of bases not matched to a gene: 10. The length of the CDR3 is 15 residues. Looked up from germline, CDR1 is LNHNV and CDR2 is YYDKDF (reference sequence). CDR3 amino acids: CATARGRGTYNEQFF. CDR3 bases: TGTGCCACGGCACGGGGGAGGGGCACCTACAATGAGCAGTTCTTC.

The V call is TRBV10-2, the J call TRBJ2-1, with TRBD1 matching 7 bases. The trim removed 6 bases at V and 4 bases at J, leaving 6 bases unmatched. CDR1 is WSHSY, CDR2 SAAADI, per germline. The CDR3 extends over 14 amino acids. The DNA of the CDR3 is TGCGCCAGCAGCATACAGGGGCCGTACAATGAGCAGTTCTTC. Its translation: CASSIQGPYNEQFF.

This chain uses TRBV27 with TRBJ1-5; 8 nucleotides match TRBD1. This CDR3 contains 16 residues. The V segment lost 5 bases and the J segment 6 bases; nucleotides outside the gene matches: 12. Germline loops: CDR1 MNHEY, CDR2 SMNVEV (reference sequence). The CDR3 nucleotides are TGTGCCAGCAGTCCTAGGACAGGGTCAAGGGTTCAGCCCCAGCATTTT. As protein: CASSPRTGSRVQPQHF.

This rearrangement joins TRBV2 to TRBJ1-4; TRBD1 is a possible D gene (5 bases). V gave up 5 bases and J gave up 8 bases, with 15 bases separating them. The germline V gene encodes CDR1 SNHLY and CDR2 FYNNEI. The CDR3 loop spans 14 amino acids. The CDR3 protein is CASSWDSRGEKLFF. CDR3 bases: TGTGCCAGCAGTTGGGACTCCCGAGGCGAAAAACTGTTTTTT.

The chain joins TRBV5-1 to TRBJ2-3, with D possibly being TRBD1 (5 bases). The V gene's germline CDR1 is SGHRS and CDR2 YFSETQ. Trimming took 4 bases from V and 0 from J, leaving 18 bases between them. The CDR3 loop spans 17 amino acids. CDR3 DNA sequence: TGCGCCAGCAGCCCCACACACAGGAGTACTAGCACAGATACGCAGTATTTT. It yields the protein CASSPTHRSTSTDTQYF.

V gene TRBV9 combines with J gene TRBJ1-1; TRBD1 matches 8 bases. V lost 2 bases and J lost 3; bases outside the gene matches: 9. CDR1 SGDLS and CDR2 YYNGEE come from the germline V gene. This CDR3 region has 16 residues. In DNA, the CDR3 is TGTGCCAGCAGCGTGGGACAGGCCAGGGGGGACACTGAAGCTTTCTTT. Its protein is CASSVGQARGDTEAFF.

The rearrangement uses TRBV5-1 and TRBJ2-2; D is unresolved. Germline V lookup: CDR1 SGHRS, CDR2 YFSETQ. Trimming cost V 0 bases and J 2 bases, with 8 bases left between them. The CDR3 contains 15 residues. CDR3 amino acids: CASSLAQVNTGELFF. DNA of the CDR3: TGCGCCAGCAGCTTGGCTCAGGTTAACACCGGGGAGCTGTTTTTT.